This passage covers 17 T cell receptor beta chains from one sample sequenced in a study of blood T cells in healthy people across ages. A J-beta primer mix and a sample-barcoded 5' primer were used in a second PCR of about 7 to 11 cycles. MiXCR was run by TCRdb on the 5' RACE reads, yielding one entry per CDR3 protein. The table shows approximately 600,000 distinct CDR3 sequences, with about 54% occurring only once. The sample consisted of blood. These receptors originate from a man in his 60s in good health.

Notes on this clonotype: The junction does not match germline at one end; this may be a read error. V gene TRBV20-1 combines with J gene TRBJ1-5; tentatively, D is TRBD1 (5 bases). Germline CDR1 is DFQATT and CDR2 is SNEGSKA (reference sequence). This CDR3 spans 14 amino acids. The CDR3 sequence: CSAILDRRDQPRHF. CDR3 in DNA: TGCAGTGCTATTCTTGACAGACGTGATCAGCCCCGGCATTTT.

V is TRBV12-3 or TRBV12-4 and J is TRBJ2-3; D might be TRBD1 (5 bases). V lost 4 bases to trimming and J lost 4 bases, with 15 bases between them. This CDR3 has 15 residues. CDR3 region: CASSSTRARADTQYF. The CDR3 DNA follows: TGTGCCAGCAGTTCCACCAGGGCCCGCGCAGATACGCAGTATTTT.

This rearrangement joins TRBV10-3 to TRBJ2-7; 8 bases are shared with TRBD1. Germline CDR1 ENHRY, CDR2 SYGVKD. The CDR3 extends over 17 amino acids. J was trimmed by 7 bases and V by 2 bases; bases with no gene match: 16. The CDR3 sequence: CAISEPRVRGHNNEQYF. DNA of the CDR3: TGTGCCATCAGTGAGCCCCGTGTCAGGGGGCACAACAATGAGCAGTACTTC.

In this sample, this clonotype turned up a few times. This sequence joins TRBV20-1 and TRBJ2-1; maybe TRBD2 (6 bases). V lost 1 base, J lost 2 bases, and 12 bases lay in between. The CDR3 has 15 amino acids. Germline CDR1 is DFQATT and CDR2 is SNEGSKA (reference sequence). The CDR3 DNA reads TGCAGTGCTAGAGGGGCGGGGAACCCCTACAATGAGCAGTTCTTC. Amino acids: CSARGAGNPYNEQFF.

This chain connects TRBV20-1 to TRBJ1-1; TRBD1 might be the D (6 bases). Germline values: CDR1 DFQATT, CDR2 SNEGSKA (reference sequence). V was pared by 5 bases and J by 1 base, with 8 bases between. The CDR3 sequence is 12 residues long. The CDR3 loop reads CSARTANTEAFF. CDR3 sequence (DNA): TGCAGTGCTCGGACAGCGAACACTGAAGCTTTCTTT.

This clonotype was recorded once. V gene TRBV5-5 combines with J gene TRBJ2-3, with 8 positions matching TRBD1. The CDR3 is 16 amino acids. Germline-derived CDR1 and CDR2 are SGHKS and YYEKEE (reference sequence). With V trimmed by 0 bases and J by 5 bases, 8 bases remained unmatched. The CDR3 spells CASSLGVGQGIDTQYF. In DNA, the CDR3 is TGTGCCAGCAGCTTGGGGGTCGGACAGGGCATAGATACGCAGTATTTT.

The V and J genes are TRBV2 and TRBJ2-1; weak D call: TRBD2 (5 bases). Germline V gives CDR1 SNHLY, CDR2 FYNNEI. The CDR3 runs to 12 residues. Trimming stripped 2 bases from V and 8 bases from J, with 7 bases between. CDR3 sequence: CASSERGYEQFF. The CDR3 nucleotides read TGTGCCAGCAGTGAAAGAGGGTATGAGCAGTTCTTC.

The rearrangement joins TRBV3-1 to TRBJ2-7; 8 bases are shared with TRBD2. CDR1 LGHDT and CDR2 YNNKEL come from the germline V gene (reference sequence). There are 16 residues in the CDR3. The ends lost 0 bases at V and 0 bases at J; junction bases unmatched: 4. As DNA, the CDR3 is TGTGCCAGCAGCCAAGAGGAGCGGGGGAGCTCCTACGAGCAGTACTTC. Its translation: CASSQEERGSSYEQYF.

The V call is TRBV7-9, the J call TRBJ2-1; D unresolved. V lost 5 bases and J lost 7, with 15 bases in between. The CDR3 contains 14 residues. CDR1 and CDR2 from the germline V gene are SEHNR and FQNEAQ (reference sequence). The CDR3 loop is CASSDRPFGNEQFF. The CDR3 bases are TGTGCCAGCAGCGACCGACCTTTCGGGAATGAGCAGTTCTTC.

As regards this clonotype: Relative to the germline gene, one junction end is altered; a read error may explain this. The chain links TRBV20-1 to TRBJ2-6; D not certain. This CDR3 region has 16 residues. The germline CDR1 and CDR2 sequences are DFQATT and SNEGSKA (reference sequence). The DNA for the CDR3 is TGCAGTGCTAGCGCCGACACGCACTCTGGGACCAACGTCCTGACTTTC. The encoded protein is CSASADTHSGTNVLTF.

This clonotype showed up many times. The V and J genes are TRBV11-2 and TRBJ2-3; tentative D call: TRBD2 (6 bases). Germline lookup yields CDR1 SGHAT and CDR2 FQNNGV. The germline V and J ends were trimmed by 3 bases and 10 bases, with 11 bases remaining between them. The CDR3 loop spans 12 amino acids. The CDR3 DNA reads TGTGCCAGCAGCTTTTCCAGGGAGGCGCAGTATTTT. It translates to CASSFSREAQYF.

A few counts support this clonotype. J is TRBJ2-5 and V is TRBV6-2 or TRBV6-3; either TRBD1 or TRBD2 may supply D (5 bases each). This CDR3 has 15 residues. Germline CDR1 reads MNHEY; CDR2 reads SVGEGT. V lost 6 bases to trimming and J lost 4 bases, with 18 bases between them. CDR3 region: CASSRRDVPAETQYF. The CDR3 bases are TGTGCCAGCAGCCGCCGGGACGTCCCCGCAGAGACCCAGTACTTC.

The chain is built from TRBV20-1 and TRBJ1-5; 7 bases agree with TRBD1. The CDR3 length is 15 residues. The trim removed 1 base at V and 0 bases at J, leaving 3 bases unmatched. Germline V gene sequence: CDR1 DFQATT, CDR2 SNEGSKA (reference sequence). The CDR3 nucleotides read TGCAGTGCTAGAGCCGGGACAGATAGCAATCAGCCCCAGCATTTT. This sequence encodes CSARAGTDSNQPQHF.

This clonotype was observed a handful of times. The chain uses TRBV7-2 and TRBJ1-4; 8 bases match TRBD1. This CDR3 comprises 17 residues. Germline V gives CDR1 SGHTA, CDR2 FQGNSA. Unmatched junction bases numbered 10, after V lost 1 base and J lost 6 bases. DNA for the CDR3: TGTGCCAGCAGCTTAGGTCGAGGACAGGGAATCGATGAAAAACTGTTTTTT. Its translation is CASSLGRGQGIDEKLFF.

This sequence joins TRBV5-1 and TRBJ1-1; 7 nucleotides agree with TRBD1. Germline V gene data show CDR1 as SGHRS and CDR2 as YFSETQ. The CDR3 has 16 amino acids. V lost 4 bases and J lost 1; bases outside the gene matches: 10. The CDR3 protein is CASSTDRVSGNTEAFF. The CDR3 DNA reads TGCGCCAGCAGCACAGACAGGGTCTCTGGGAACACTGAAGCTTTCTTT. The complete variable domain, with remaining parts taken from reference TRBV5-1 and TRBJ1-1, reads KAGVTQTPRYLIKTRGQQVTLSCSPISGHRSVSWYQQTPGQGLQFLFEYFSETQRNKGNFPGRFSGRQFSNSRSEMNVSTLELGDSALYLCASSTDRVSGNTEAFFGQGTRLTVV.

This clonotype was picked up a small number of times. The V call is TRBV29-1, the J call TRBJ1-1, with 8 bases matching TRBD1. The CDR3 length is 13 residues. The ends lost 6 bases at V and 1 base at J; junction bases unmatched: 4. The germline V gene has CDR1 SQVTM and CDR2 ANQGSEA. The CDR3 reads CSVGTGGNTEAFF. CDR3 coding DNA: TGCAGCGTAGGGACAGGAGGGAACACTGAAGCTTTCTTT.

The table lists this clonotype with a few counts. The chain carries TRBV11-2 and TRBJ2-6; D is uncertain. The CDR3 extends over 13 amino acids. V lost 7 bases, J lost 4 bases, and 8 bases lay in between. The germline CDR1 and CDR2 sequences are SGHAT and FQNNGV. Here the CDR3 DNA reads TGTGCCAGCAACCGGTGGGGGGCCAACGTCCTGACTTTC. This encodes CASNRWGANVLTF.